This T cell receptor beta chain originates from a study of neurological immune-mediated disorders. Note on this clonotype: A much bigger clone sits one base away, suggesting this may be a read error.

Per the germline V gene, CDR1 is MDHEN and CDR2 is SYDVKM. This CDR3 region has 14 residues. The cDNA was synthesized by means of template-switch 5'RACE, which was carried out with 10-nucleotide random UMIs. Over 200 million TCR-beta sequences from 15-18 subjects were obtained in each sequencing run. A single record per CDR3 protein comes from TCRdb applying MiXCR to the 5' RACE reads. The profile covers 75,000 to 90,000 distinct CDR3 sequences, with approximately 10% appearing a single time and about 1.8% taken by the ten largest. The genes are TRBV28 and TRBJ1-3, with 7 bases fitting TRBD1. The specimen sequenced was PBMCs. This clonotype was obtained from a man aged 35 to 55 in good health. The CDR3 protein is CASSQNRGRNIIYF. The CDR3 DNA is TGTGCCAGCAGCCAGAACAGGGGTAGAAACATCATATATTTT. The whole variable domain, remainder taken from reference TRBV28 and TRBJ1-3, is DVKVTQSSRYLVKRTGEKVFLECVQDMDHENMFWYRQDPGLGLRLIYFSYDVKMKEKGDIPEGYSVSREKKERFSLILESASTNQTSMYLCASSQNRGRNIIYFGEGSWLTVV.